This entry is about one T cell receptor beta chain. Primers included in the PCR were 60 Vbeta and 13 Jbeta primers. Here immunoSEQ multiplex PCR was the method, and the copy in TCRdb shows in-frame clones only, minus some. The sample shows some 130,000 clones, 60% to 85% of them seen only once. The CDR3 spans 16 residues. From germline, CDR1 is MNHNY and CDR2 SVGAGI (reference sequence). V was cut by 2 bases and J by 5 bases, with 13 bases left in between. The sample originates from a study of cytomegalovirus exposure and HLA in healthy donors. This clonotype was sampled from a man aged 25-45 years in good health and CMV-seronegative. Sequenced sample: PBMCs. The chain combines TRBV6-6 with TRBJ1-6, with unresolved D. CDR3 in amino acids: CASSYLPGVNNSPLHF. CDR3 sequence (DNA): TGTGCCAGCAGTTACCTTCCGGGTGTCAATAATTCACCCCTCCACTTT.